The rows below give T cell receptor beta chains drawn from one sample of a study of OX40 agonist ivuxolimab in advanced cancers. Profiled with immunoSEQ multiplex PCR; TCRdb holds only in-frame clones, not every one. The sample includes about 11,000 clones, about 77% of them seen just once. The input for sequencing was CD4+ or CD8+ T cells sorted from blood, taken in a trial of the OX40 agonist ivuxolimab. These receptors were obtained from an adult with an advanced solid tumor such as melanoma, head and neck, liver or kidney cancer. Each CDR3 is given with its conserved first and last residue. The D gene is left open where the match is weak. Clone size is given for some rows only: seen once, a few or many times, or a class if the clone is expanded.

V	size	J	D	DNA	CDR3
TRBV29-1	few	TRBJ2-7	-	TGCAGCGTTAGCCGGGAAAACCTTCTCGAGCAGTACTTC	CSVSRENLLEQYF
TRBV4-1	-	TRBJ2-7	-	TGCGCCAGCAGCCAAGGGGTAGGGAGCGGCTCCTACTACGAGCAGTACTTC	CASSQGVGSGSYYEQYF
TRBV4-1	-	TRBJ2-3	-	TGCGCCAGCAGCCAAGATAAGGCCCTCCGGGATACGCAGTATTTT	CASSQDKALRDTQYF
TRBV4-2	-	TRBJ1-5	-	TGTGCCAGCAACCTCGACAATCAGCCCCAGCATTTT	CASNLDNQPQHF
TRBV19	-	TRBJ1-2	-	TGTGCCATCGACATGGGGCGGTTCTATGGCTACACCTTC	CAIDMGRFYGYTF
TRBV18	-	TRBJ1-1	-	TGTGCCAGCTCACCACCGGTTAGGGTGAACACTGAAGCTTTCTTT	CASSPPVRVNTEAFF
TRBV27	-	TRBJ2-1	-	TGTGCCAGCAGTTTATCGTGGGCAGGGCGGGCCAATGAGCAGTTCTTC	CASSLSWAGRANEQFF
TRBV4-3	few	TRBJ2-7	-	TGCGCCAGCAGCTCATACTACGAGCAGTACTTC	CASSSYYEQYF
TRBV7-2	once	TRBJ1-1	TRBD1	TGTGCCAGCAGCGGACAGGGGTGGACTGAAGCTTTCTTT	CASSGQGWTEAFF
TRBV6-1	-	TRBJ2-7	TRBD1	TGTGCCACCGGGACAGGGATAATCTACGAGCAGTACTTC	CATGTGIIYEQYF
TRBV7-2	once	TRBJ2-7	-	TGTGCCAGCAGCCCACTCGATGCCCAGGGCTACGAGCAGTACTTC	CASSPLDAQGYEQYF
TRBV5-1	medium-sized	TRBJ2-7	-	TGCGCCAGCAGCTTCGGTGAGACATCGCTCGAGCAGTACTTC	CASSFGETSLEQYF
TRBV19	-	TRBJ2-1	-	TGTGCCAGTAGTAACTTAGCCTCCCCCTCCTACAATGAGCAGTTCTTC	CASSNLASPSYNEQFF
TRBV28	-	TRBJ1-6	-	TGTGCCAGCAGTTTTTCGGCCGGTTCACCCCTCCACTTT	CASSFSAGSPLHF
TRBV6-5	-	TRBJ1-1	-	TGTGCCAGCAGTTACGACATATCGGGGGGGGTCACTGAAGCTTTCTTT	CASSYDISGGVTEAFF
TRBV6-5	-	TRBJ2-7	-	TGTGCCAGCAGTTACTTCGACGGCTCCTCCTACGAGCAGTACTTC	CASSYFDGSSYEQYF
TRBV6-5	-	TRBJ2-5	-	TGTGCCAGCAGTCCTGGGGGCATCCAAGAGACCCAGTACTTC	CASSPGGIQETQYF
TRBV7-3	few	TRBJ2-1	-	TGTGCCAGCAGCTCAGGTAATAATGAGCAGTTCTTC	CASSSGNNEQFF
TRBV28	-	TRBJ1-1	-	TGTGCCAGCAGGACTGGGAAGGGAGGCCCTGAAGCTTTCTTT	CASRTGKGGPEAFF
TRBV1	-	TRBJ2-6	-	TGCACCAGCAGGATACAAAGTCGGGCCAACGTCCTGACTTTC	CTSRIQSRANVLTF
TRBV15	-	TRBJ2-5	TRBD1	TGTGCCACCAGCAGGGACAGGGTAAGGAAGGAGACCCAGTACTTC	CATSRDRVRKETQYF
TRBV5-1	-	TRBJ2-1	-	TGCGCCAGCAAGGATGAGGACAATGAGCAGTTCTTC	CASKDEDNEQFF
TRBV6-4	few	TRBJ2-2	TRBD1	TGTGCCAGCAGTGATGGGACAGCCACCGGGGAGCTGTTTTTT	CASSDGTATGELFF
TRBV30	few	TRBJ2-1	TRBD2	TGTGCCTGGAGTGCCGCGACTAGCGGGAGGTACTACAATGAGCAGTTCTTC	CAWSAATSGRYYNEQFF
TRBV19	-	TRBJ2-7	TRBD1	TGTGCCAGTAGTGGGAGACAGGGACCCTACGAGCAGTACTTC	CASSGRQGPYEQYF
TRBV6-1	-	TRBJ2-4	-	TGTGCCAGCACCCCAGTGGGGGACATTCAGTACTTC	CASTPVGDIQYF
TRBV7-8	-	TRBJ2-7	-	TGTGCCAGCAGCCCAGGGACACTAGCCTACGAGCAGTACTTC	CASSPGTLAYEQYF
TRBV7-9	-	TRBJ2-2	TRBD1	TGTGCCAGCAGCCCGGACAGGGAAATTACCGGGGAGCTGTTTTTT	CASSPDREITGELFF
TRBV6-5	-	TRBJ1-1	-	TGTGCCAGCAGCATCGGCACTGAAGCTTTCTTT	CASSIGTEAFF
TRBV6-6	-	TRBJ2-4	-	TGTGCCAGCAGGTCGCAAAACATTCAGTACTTC	CASRSQNIQYF
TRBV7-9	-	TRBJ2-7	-	TGTGCCAGCAGCGGATACTGGCTCGGGAGCACTAGCTCCTACGAGCAGTACTTC	CASSGYWLGSTSSYEQYF
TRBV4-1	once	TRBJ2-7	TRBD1	TGCGCCAGCAGCCCAAGGACAGGAACCTACGAGCAGTACTTC	CASSPRTGTYEQYF
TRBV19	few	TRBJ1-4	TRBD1	TGTGCCAGCCGTCAGGAGGGGGCTTCCGAAAAACTGTTTTTT	CASRQEGASEKLFF
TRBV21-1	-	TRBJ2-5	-	TGTGCCAGCAGCGGGCGGCAGGGTAAAAAGACCCAGTACTTC	CASSGRQGKKTQYF
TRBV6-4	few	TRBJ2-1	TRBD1	TGTGCCAGCAGCAAACAGGGGGAGAGCTCCTACAATGAGCAGTTCTTC	CASSKQGESSYNEQFF
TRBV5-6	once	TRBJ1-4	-	TGTGCCAGCAGCTTCATACAAACAGGGAGCGAAAAACTGTTTTTT	CASSFIQTGSEKLFF
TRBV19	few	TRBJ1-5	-	TGTGCCAGTAGTATACCCTCAGGGCCGTCTCAGCCCCAGCATTTT	CASSIPSGPSQPQHF
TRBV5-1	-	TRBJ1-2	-	TGCGCCAGCAGCTTGGTGGGGGGGCGCGTAACCAACTATGGCTACACCTTC	CASSLVGGRVTNYGYTF
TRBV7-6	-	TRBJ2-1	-	TGTGCCAGCAGCTCAGGTGACGAGCAGTTCTTC	CASSSGDEQFF
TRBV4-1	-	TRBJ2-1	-	TGCGCCAGCAGCCAACCTGCCGGGGGACCCTACAATGAGCAGTTCTTC	CASSQPAGGPYNEQFF
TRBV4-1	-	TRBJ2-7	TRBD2	TGCGCCAGCAGCCAGGACGGACTAGCGGGAGACTACGAGCAGTACTTC	CASSQDGLAGDYEQYF
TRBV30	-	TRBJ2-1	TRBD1	TGTGCCGGATCCGGGACAGTTTACAATGAGCAGTTCTTC	CAGSGTVYNEQFF
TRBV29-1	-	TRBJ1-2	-	TGCAGCGTTGGCGGGCAGGCTAACTATGGCTACACCTTC	CSVGGQANYGYTF
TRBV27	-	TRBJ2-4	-	TGTGCCAGCAGTACAAGTACTGGGGCCAAAAACATTCAGTACTTC	CASSTSTGAKNIQYF
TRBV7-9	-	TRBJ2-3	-	TGTGCCAGCAGCTTGAGGCAAAGGGGGACAGATACGCAGTATTTT	CASSLRQRGTDTQYF
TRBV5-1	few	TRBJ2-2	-	TGCGCCAGCTTTGGGACATCGAACACCGGGGAGCTGTTTTTT	CASFGTSNTGELFF